The 32 T cell receptor beta chains in this list originate from one sample, sequenced in a study of somatic mutations in cytotoxic T cells in rheumatoid arthritis. The table came from immunoSEQ multiplex PCR; TCRdb's copy has only in-frame clones and leaves some out. The table includes some 12,000 clones, roughly 70% detected once. Specimen: CD8+ T cells sorted from blood. These TCRs come from a man aged 55 to 70 in good health.

The J gene is TRBJ2-1, the V gene TRBV2; no firm D call. Trimming took off 4 bases at V and 1 base at J, with 11 bases between the two ends. Germline CDR1 reads SNHLY; CDR2 reads FYNNEI. This CDR3 contains 15 residues. The CDR3 spells CASSGPALSYNEQFF. Written as DNA, the CDR3 is TGTGCCAGCAGTGGGCCCGCCCTTTCCTACAATGAGCAGTTCTTC.

The rearrangement uses TRBV2 and TRBJ2-7, with 7 nucleotides matching TRBD2. The V segment lost 4 bases and the J segment 0 bases; nucleotides outside the gene matches: 6. The CDR3 length is 15 residues. Germline V lookup: CDR1 SNHLY, CDR2 FYNNEI. As DNA, the CDR3 is TGTGCCAGCAGTGGGCTAGCGGAATCCTCCTACGAGCAGTACTTC. It yields the protein CASSGLAESSYEQYF.

This clone was counted once. The chain employs TRBV6-5 and TRBJ2-5, with D maybe TRBD2 (6 bases). The length of the CDR3 is 14 residues. Deletions cut 6 bases from V and 7 bases from J, with 18 bases between. Per germline, CDR1 MNHEY and CDR2 SVGAGI. This CDR3 reads CASRLQVPGGTQYF. The DNA of the CDR3 is TGTGCCAGCAGGCTACAGGTCCCCGGGGGGACCCAGTACTTC.

The chain couples TRBV6-5 to TRBJ2-5, with 7 bases lining up with TRBD2. Losses at the gene ends were 1 base for V and 1 base for J; bases not matched to a gene: 6. Germline lookup yields CDR1 MNHEY and CDR2 SVGAGI. The CDR3 is 16 amino acids. Here the CDR3 reads CASSYWLGGPQETQYF. The DNA for the CDR3 is TGTGCCAGCAGTTACTGGTTGGGAGGGCCCCAAGAGACCCAGTACTTC.

This chain links TRBV28 with TRBJ2-2, with 8 bases fitting TRBD1. The CDR3 has 15 amino acids. Germline V lookup: CDR1 MDHEN, CDR2 SYDVKM. V lost 5 bases, J lost 6 bases, and 8 bases stayed unmatched. The CDR3 spells CASSPLDRVPGELFF. In DNA form, the CDR3 reads TGTGCCAGCAGTCCGTTGGACAGGGTCCCCGGGGAGCTGTTTTTT.

The chain uses TRBV9 and TRBJ2-2; TRBD1 agrees at 9 bases. The V and J ends lost 3 bases and 5 bases, in that order; junction bases with no gene match: 5. CDR3 length: 15 amino acids. Germline CDR1 and CDR2: SGDLS and YYNGEE. In DNA form, the CDR3 reads TGTGCCAGCAGCGCGAGACAGGGGGGGACCGGGGAGCTGTTTTTT. This translates into CASSARQGGTGELFF.

The chain has TRBV5-4 and TRBJ1-4; 9 bases match TRBD1. Trimming took 4 bases from V and 3 from J; bases not matched to a gene: 4. CDR1 is SGHNT and CDR2 is YYREEE in the germline V gene (reference sequence). The CDR3 consists of 15 residues. The chain's CDR3 is CASSIQGAANEKLFF. CDR3 DNA sequence: TGTGCCAGCAGCATACAGGGGGCAGCTAATGAAAAACTGTTTTTT. Full variable domain (rest looked up from reference TRBV5-4 and TRBJ1-4): ETGVTQSPTHLIKTRGQQVTLRCSSQSGHNTVSWYQQALGQGPQFIFQYYREEENGRGNFPPRFSGLQFPNYSSELNVNALELDDSALYLCASSIQGAANEKLFFGSGTQLSVL.

This clone showed up just a few times. The chain recombines TRBV7-2 with TRBJ1-2; D is unresolved. V was pared by 5 bases and J by 4 bases, with 14 bases between. Germline V gene sequence: CDR1 SGHTA, CDR2 FQGNSA. The CDR3 length is 14 residues. The CDR3 DNA is TGTGCCAGCAGCCCGTTCGAACGGATCTATGGCTACACCTTC. Protein: CASSPFERIYGYTF. The entire variable domain, with the rest obtained from reference TRBV7-2 and TRBJ1-2, is as follows: GAGVSQSPSNKVTEKGKDVELRCDPISGHTALYWYRQSLGQGLEFLIYFQGNSAPDKSGLPSDRFSAERTGGSVSTLTIQRTQQEDSAVYLCASSPFERIYGYTFGSGTRLTVV.

CDR3 sequence: CASSVVSTGDEGAEAFF. The DNA of the CDR3 is TGTGCCAGCAGTGTCGTTTCTACCGGGGACGAGGGAGCTGAAGCTTTCTTT. The chain combines TRBV2 with TRBJ1-1; maybe TRBD1 (5 bases). Trimming cost V 4 bases and J 6 bases, with 24 bases left between them. CDR3 length: 17 residues. Germline V gene sequence: CDR1 SNHLY, CDR2 FYNNEI. The full variable domain, completed using reference TRBV2 and TRBJ1-1, is EPEVTQTPSHQVTQMGQEVILRCVPISNHLYFYWYRQILGQKVEFLVSFYNNEISEKSEIFDDQFSVERPDGSNFTLKIRSTKLEDSAMYFCASSVVSTGDEGAEAFFGQGTRLTVV.

The J gene is TRBJ2-5, the V gene TRBV19, with 11 bases lining up with TRBD1. This CDR3 comprises 15 residues. Losses at the gene ends were 3 bases for V and 5 bases for J; bases not matched to a gene: 5. Germline values: CDR1 LNHDA, CDR2 SQIVND (reference sequence). CDR3 residues: CASSIQDRGLETQYF. The DNA of the CDR3 is TGTGCCAGTAGTATCCAGGACAGGGGGCTGGAGACCCAGTACTTC.

The chain couples TRBV27 to TRBJ2-7; D is unresolved. The CDR3 extends over 13 amino acids. Between the trimmed V and J ends, which lost 3 bases and 2 bases, there was a span of 8 bases. The germline V gene encodes CDR1 MNHEY and CDR2 SMNVEV (reference sequence). The CDR3 region is CASSLAPTYEQYF. In DNA form, the CDR3 reads TGTGCCAGCAGTTTGGCCCCCACCTACGAGCAGTACTTC.

The DNA for the CDR3 is TGTGCCACCAGCAGAGATCCCGGGCTAGCGGGATTAGGTGAGCAGTTCTTC. Amino acids: CATSRDPGLAGLGEQFF. The V gene is TRBV15, the J gene TRBJ2-1, with TRBD2 matching over 9 bases. The CDR3 sequence is 17 residues long. The junction had 12 bases not matched to a gene; V was cut back by 0 bases and J by 9 bases. In germline, CDR1 is LNHNV, CDR2 YYDKDF (reference sequence).

This clone came up a few times. V gene TRBV6-1 combines with J gene TRBJ1-6; 10 bases agree with TRBD1. Germline values: CDR1 MNHNS, CDR2 SASEGT. Losses at the gene ends were 4 bases for V and 7 bases for J; bases not matched to a gene: 1. The CDR3 sequence is 14 residues long. The CDR3 nucleotides read TGTGCCAGCAGTGGGGGACAGGGGAATTCACCCCTCCACTTT. This encodes CASSGGQGNSPLHF.

In this sample, this clone turned up a few times. The V gene is TRBV27, the J gene TRBJ2-7; 10 bases line up with TRBD2. The junction had 15 bases not matched to a gene; V was cut back by 5 bases and J by 2 bases. The CDR3 covers 18 residues. The germline CDR1 and CDR2 sequences are MNHEY and SMNVEV (reference sequence). CDR3 sequence (DNA): TGTGCCAGCAGTCCTCCGTTAGCGGGGGGCCGACTAACCTACGAGCAGTACTTC. It is translated as CASSPPLAGGRLTYEQYF.

The chain couples TRBV29-1 to TRBJ1-1, with TRBD1 matching over 10 bases. CDR1 is SQVTM and CDR2 is ANQGSEA in the germline V gene. The J segment lost 4 bases and the V segment lost 0 bases, leaving 2 bases of the junction unmatched. The CDR3 runs to 14 residues. Here the CDR3 DNA reads TGCAGCGTTGAAGAGGGACAGGGGAGCACTGAAGCTTTCTTT. Protein sequence: CSVEEGQGSTEAFF.

This clone has just one count. The V gene is TRBV5-1, the J gene TRBJ2-4; 12 bases match TRBD2. CDR1 SGHRS and CDR2 YFSETQ come from the germline V gene. The ends lost 3 bases at V and 5 bases at J; junction bases unmatched: 6. The CDR3 is 16 residues long. Written as DNA, the CDR3 is TGCGCCAGCAGCTCACTAGCGGGGGGCCCGGAAAACATTCAGTACTTC. Its protein product is CASSSLAGGPENIQYF. The whole variable domain, remainder taken from reference TRBV5-1 and TRBJ2-4, is KAGVTQTPRYLIKTRGQQVTLSCSPISGHRSVSWYQQTPGQGLQFLFEYFSETQRNKGNFPGRFSGRQFSNSRSEMNVSTLELGDSALYLCASSSLAGGPENIQYFGAGTRLSVL.

The chain has TRBV9 and TRBJ2-5; 8 bases align to TRBD2. Germline V gene sequence: CDR1 SGDLS, CDR2 YYNGEE. This CDR3 is built from 16 residues. Trimming took 0 bases from V and 5 from J; bases not matched to a gene: 9. The CDR3: CASSVAPGGPLETQYF. CDR3 coding DNA: TGTGCCAGCAGCGTAGCTCCGGGAGGGCCTCTGGAGACCCAGTACTTC.

The chain recombines TRBV5-1 with TRBJ2-4; unclear D gene. Between the trimmed V and J ends, which lost 4 bases and 5 bases, there was a span of 10 bases. The CDR3 is 13 amino acids. CDR1 and CDR2 (germline): SGHRS, YFSETQ. CDR3 residues: CASSDRLENIQYF. DNA for the CDR3: TGCGCCAGCAGCGATCGGTTAGAAAACATTCAGTACTTC.

The rearrangement joins TRBV2 to TRBJ2-7; no firm D call. Germline CDR1 SNHLY, CDR2 FYNNEI. CDR3 size: 15 residues. Trimming pared 10 bases from V and 3 bases from J, leaving 22 bases between. The CDR3 protein is CATLYKASEGYEQYF. The CDR3, as DNA: TGTGCCACCCTATATAAGGCTAGTGAAGGCTACGAGCAGTACTTC.

The gene calls are TRBV4-3 and TRBJ2-6; TRBD2 might be the D (5 bases). There are 17 residues in the CDR3. Germline-derived CDR1 and CDR2 are LGHNA and YSLEER. Trimming removed 0 bases at V and 3 bases at J, with 12 bases between. The CDR3 region has the DNA TGCGCCAGCAGCCAAGATAGCTCGGGAAGTGGGGCCAACGTCCTGACTTTC. Its protein is CASSQDSSGSGANVLTF.

The chain has TRBV7-8 and TRBJ2-1; tentatively, D is TRBD2 (7 bases). With 1 base removed from V and 4 bases from J, the gap between germline ends came to 17 bases. The CDR3 extends over 17 amino acids. Germline V gene data show CDR1 as SGHVS and CDR2 as FQNEAQ. Written as DNA, the CDR3 is TGTGCCAGCAGCTTAGTGGTTGGCGGGGGCGGGTACAATGAGCAGTTCTTC. Its protein product is CASSLVVGGGGYNEQFF.

This clone was observed a handful of times. The chain employs TRBV4-3 and TRBJ2-7, with TRBD2 as a possible D gene (6 bases). V was trimmed by 0 bases and J by 1 base, leaving 16 bases between them. CDR1 and CDR2 (germline): LGHNA, YSLEER. The CDR3 is 17 residues long. The CDR3 DNA follows: TGCGCCAGCAGCCAAGATCAGCCCAGCGGGCCTTCCTACGAGCAGTACTTC. Translation gives CASSQDQPSGPSYEQYF.

This chain connects TRBV27 to TRBJ1-1, with 7 bases identical to TRBD1. Germline trimming cut 2 bases from V and 5 bases from J; bases unmatched to any gene: 5. Germline CDR1 and CDR2: MNHEY and SMNVEV (reference sequence). CDR3 length equals 14 residues. This CDR3 reads CASSLAGGGTEAFF. CDR3 coding DNA: TGTGCCAGCAGTTTAGCAGGGGGAGGTACTGAAGCTTTCTTT.

CDR3 region: CASSPNRLLVETQYF. CDR3 nucleotide sequence: TGTGCCAGCAGTCCTAATCGGTTACTGGTAGAGACCCAGTACTTC. The chain is built from TRBV28 and TRBJ2-5; D ambiguous. The CDR3 spans 15 residues. Germline CDR1 and CDR2: MDHEN and SYDVKM. The V end lost 5 bases, the J end lost 4 bases, and 17 bases lay between the germline ends.

V gene TRBV6-1 combines with J gene TRBJ1-1; D remains unclear. Trimming removed 2 bases from V and 0 bases from J, with 7 bases in between. Germline CDR1 is MNHNS and CDR2 is SASEGT. The CDR3 is 14 residues long. The CDR3 region is CASSESGLNTEAFF. The DNA of the CDR3 is TGTGCCAGCAGTGAAAGTGGTCTGAACACTGAAGCTTTCTTT.

This clone was observed a handful of times. V gene TRBV19 combines with J gene TRBJ2-7, with TRBD2 identical over 9 bases. The CDR3 runs 15 residues. The junction had 5 bases not matched to a gene; V was cut back by 2 bases and J by 3 bases. Germline CDR1 LNHDA, CDR2 SQIVND (reference sequence). CDR3 nucleotides: TGTGCCAGTAGTATAAAGGGACTAGCTAACTACGAGCAGTACTTC. Translation gives CASSIKGLANYEQYF. The complete variable domain, with remaining parts taken from reference TRBV19 and TRBJ2-7, reads DGGITQSPKYLFRKEGQNVTLSCEQNLNHDAMYWYRQDPGQGLRLIYYSQIVNDFQKGDIAEGYSVSREKKESFPLTVTSAQKNPTAFYLCASSIKGLANYEQYFGPGTRLTVT.

The gene calls are TRBV7-9 and TRBJ1-2; 7 bases line up with TRBD1. The V gene's germline CDR1 is SEHNR and CDR2 FQNEAQ (reference sequence). V lost 5 bases to trimming and J lost 4 bases; unmatched junction nucleotides: 13. This CDR3 is built from 16 residues. The CDR3 region has the DNA TGTGCCAGCAGCGGGACAGTCGAATATAATGTCTATGGCTACACCTTC. Residues: CASSGTVEYNVYGYTF. The whole variable domain, remainder taken from reference TRBV7-9 and TRBJ1-2, is DTGVSQNPRHKITKRGQNVTFRCDPISEHNRLYWYRQTLGQGPEFLTYFQNEAQLEKSRLLSDRFSAERPKGSFSTLEIQRTEQGDSAMYLCASSGTVEYNVYGYTFGSGTRLTVV.

As to this clone: An end of the junction does not agree with germline; a read error may underlie this. The genes are TRBV5-3 and TRBJ1-1, with 11 positions matching TRBD1. TRBV5-3 is assigned to the ORF class and has an uncertain function. This CDR3 comprises 14 residues. As DNA, the CDR3 is TGTGCCAGCAGCTTGATGGGACAGGGGGCTGAAGCTTTCTTT. This sequence encodes CASSLMGQGAEAFF.

The chain joins TRBV19 to TRBJ2-1; weak D call: TRBD1 (5 bases). Germline values: CDR1 LNHDA, CDR2 SQIVND (reference sequence). The V end was cut by 3 bases, the J end by 4 bases, with 7 bases between. The CDR3 is 13 amino acids. DNA of the CDR3: TGTGCCAGTAGTATCCAGGGATACAATGAGCAGTTCTTC. This codes for CASSIQGYNEQFF.

This chain joins TRBV5-6 and TRBJ2-3, with D perhaps given as TRBD1 or TRBD2 (5 bases each). Looked up from germline, CDR1 is SGHDT and CDR2 is YYEEEE. The V gene lost 0 bases and the J gene lost 0 bases, with 17 bases spanning the gap. The CDR3 is made up of 18 amino acids. The CDR3 DNA follows: TGTGCCAGCAGCTTGGAGGGTGTCGGGACCACTAGCACAGATACGCAGTATTTT. Translating gives CASSLEGVGTTSTDTQYF. Using reference TRBV5-6 and TRBJ2-3 for the parts outside the CDR3, the full variable domain is DAGVTQSPTHLIKTRGQQVTLRCSPKSGHDTVSWYQQALGQGPQFIFQYYEEEERQRGNFPDRFSGHQFPNYSSELNVNALLLGDSALYLCASSLEGVGTTSTDTQYFGPGTRLTVL.

This clone has just a few counts. This chain connects TRBV4-3 to TRBJ2-2; D possibly uses TRBD1 or TRBD2 (5 bases each). The CDR3 is made up of 15 amino acids. From germline, CDR1 is LGHNA and CDR2 YSLEER. V lost 3 bases and J 6 bases, leaving 14 bases between the germline ends. The CDR3 region has the DNA TGCGCCAGCAGCCAGGCACTGGGGGACGCCGGGGAGCTGTTTTTT. Encoded protein: CASSQALGDAGELFF.

The chain carries TRBV6-5 and TRBJ2-7; the D gene is possibly TRBD2 (5 bases). V was clipped by 6 bases and J by 4 bases, with 13 bases between them. This CDR3 is built from 13 residues. The V gene's germline CDR1 is MNHEY and CDR2 SVGAGI. The CDR3 DNA sequence: TGTGCCAGCAGGACCGGGGTATGGTACGAGCAGTACTTC. Protein product: CASRTGVWYEQYF.